The rows below give T cell receptor beta chains drawn from one sample of a study of blood T cell repertoires in COVID-19. TCRdb keeps only in-frame clones here, not all; method: immunoSEQ multiplex PCR. The sample lists about 130,000 clones; 70% to 85% were seen once. The specimen was peripheral blood. The receptors derive from a woman older than 75 with acute or convalescent COVID-19. Both conserved end residues are part of each CDR3. The order of the fields is clone size, V gene, J gene, D gene, CDR3 DNA, CDR3 protein. A D gene is named only where the DNA matches it firmly. The size of a clone is reported for some rows only, either as once, few or many, or as a class for expanded clones.

size: NA; V: TRBV27; J: TRBJ1-6; D: NA; DNA: TGTGCCAGCAGTTTGGGCAGGTATAATTCACCCCTCCACTTT; CDR3: CASSLGRYNSPLHF
size: NA; V: TRBV7-9; J: TRBJ1-4; D: NA; DNA: TGTGCCAGCAGCCCCAGGGGACATGATGAAAAACTGTTTTTT; CDR3: CASSPRGHDEKLFF
size: NA; V: TRBV6-1; J: TRBJ1-5; D: TRBD1; DNA: TGTGCCAGCAGTGAATCCGACAGGGGCCAGCCCCAGCATTTT; CDR3: CASSESDRGQPQHF
size: NA; V: TRBV6-1; J: TRBJ2-7; D: NA; DNA: TGTGCCAGCAGTGAAGGGGGCAGGGGAGATGAGCAGTACTTC; CDR3: CASSEGGRGDEQYF
size: once; V: TRBV2; J: TRBJ1-1; D: TRBD1; DNA: TGTGCCAGCAGGGACAGGGTGGGAGGAAACACTGAAGCTTTCTTT; CDR3: CASRDRVGGNTEAFF
size: NA; V: TRBV7-2; J: TRBJ2-3; D: NA; DNA: TGTGCCAGCAGTCTAGCGACTAGCACAGATACGCAGTATTTT; CDR3: CASSLATSTDTQYF
size: NA; V: TRBV19; J: TRBJ1-1; D: NA; DNA: TGTGCCAGTAGCCCGGACACGACGGGAGCTTTCTTT; CDR3: CASSPDTTGAFF
size: NA; V: TRBV6-5; J: TRBJ2-5; D: NA; DNA: TGTGCCAGGCCTCCGGGCCTCAGGGAAGAGACCCAGTACTTC; CDR3: CARPPGLREETQYF
size: few; V: TRBV29-1; J: TRBJ2-7; D: TRBD2; DNA: TGCAGCGTTCAAAACCCGGGGACTAGCGGCTACGAGCAGTACTTC; CDR3: CSVQNPGTSGYEQYF
size: NA; V: TRBV11-2; J: TRBJ1-3; D: NA; DNA: TGTGCCAGCAGCCCCCGTCCCGGCTCTGGAAACACCATATATTTT; CDR3: CASSPRPGSGNTIYF
size: NA; V: TRBV30; J: TRBJ1-5; D: NA; DNA: TGTGCCTGGAGTGTACAGGGCCCGGCAGGCCTTCGTCTGCCCCAGCATTTT; CDR3: CAWSVQGPAGLRLPQHF
size: NA; V: TRBV29-1; J: TRBJ1-2; D: NA; DNA: TGCAGCGTTGGGGACTCAACTTGGGAGGGCTACACCTTC; CDR3: CSVGDSTWEGYTF
size: NA; V: TRBV7-9; J: TRBJ2-1; D: NA; DNA: TGTGCCAGCAGCTTAGGGAGGGGCCGTTACAATGAGCAGTTCTTC; CDR3: CASSLGRGRYNEQFF
size: NA; V: TRBV25-1; J: TRBJ2-7; D: TRBD2; DNA: TGTGCCAGCAGTGACCCACAGCGGGGGGCCTCCTACGAGCAGTACTTC; CDR3: CASSDPQRGASYEQYF
size: NA; V: TRBV7-2; J: TRBJ1-6; D: TRBD1; DNA: TGTGCCAGCAGCTCCCGGGACAGGGATTCACCCCTCCACTTT; CDR3: CASSSRDRDSPLHF
size: NA; V: TRBV5-1; J: TRBJ1-1; D: NA; DNA: TGCGCCAGCAGCTTGGGGGCCCGGGGGGGCACTGAAGCTTTCTTT; CDR3: CASSLGARGGTEAFF
size: NA; V: TRBV20-1; J: TRBJ2-3; D: NA; DNA: TGCAGTGCTAGTGCTTGGGCTAGCACAGATACGCAGTATTTT; CDR3: CSASAWASTDTQYF
size: few; V: TRBV3-1/TRBV3-2; J: TRBJ2-7; D: NA; DNA: TGTGCCAGCAGCCAGCCGGGTTCGGGCGAGCAGTACTTC; CDR3: CASSQPGSGEQYF
size: NA; V: TRBV6-5; J: TRBJ2-1; D: NA; DNA: TGTGCCAGCAGTTACTCCCCAGGGGTGGGGAACAATGAGCAGTTCTTC; CDR3: CASSYSPGVGNNEQFF
size: NA; V: TRBV11-1; J: TRBJ1-1; D: NA; DNA: TGTGCCACCTCCTACAGGTTGAACACTGAAGCTTTCTTT; CDR3: CATSYRLNTEAFF
size: few; V: TRBV19; J: TRBJ2-3; D: NA; DNA: TGTGCCAGTAGTGCGGCCGGGACTGCCGCTAGCACAGATACGCAGTATTTT; CDR3: CASSAAGTAASTDTQYF
size: few; V: TRBV6-5; J: TRBJ1-6; D: NA; DNA: TGTGCCAGCGGACAGAGCTCCTATAATTCACCCCTCCACTTT; CDR3: CASGQSSYNSPLHF
size: once; V: TRBV4-1; J: TRBJ2-7; D: TRBD1; DNA: TGCGCCAGCAGCTCGCGGACAGGGGACTACGAGCAGTACTTC; CDR3: CASSSRTGDYEQYF
size: NA; V: TRBV5-4; J: TRBJ2-7; D: NA; DNA: TGTGCCAGCAGCTTGGCCGCGGGTTCTTACGAGCAGTACTTC; CDR3: CASSLAAGSYEQYF
size: once; V: TRBV12-3/TRBV12-4; J: TRBJ1-2; D: NA; DNA: TGTGCCAGCAGCACAGGTCGAGGCTACACCTTC; CDR3: CASSTGRGYTF
size: NA; V: TRBV5-1; J: TRBJ2-1; D: TRBD1; DNA: TGCGCCAGCAGCTTGCGGCCGGACAGGGGCAATAGTAGGCAGTTCTTC; CDR3: CASSLRPDRGNSRQFF
size: NA; V: TRBV5-5; J: TRBJ1-6; D: NA; DNA: TGTGCCAGCAGCTTGGATGACAGGAATTCACCCCTCCACTTT; CDR3: CASSLDDRNSPLHF
size: NA; V: TRBV3-1/TRBV3-2; J: TRBJ2-1; D: TRBD2; DNA: TGTGCCAGCAGCCAGGGGACTAGCGGGGGGGCTTTGGGCTATGATGAGCAGTTCTTC; CDR3: CASSQGTSGGALGYDEQFF
size: NA; V: TRBV10-3; J: TRBJ1-4; D: TRBD1; DNA: TGTGCCATCAACCCGACAGGGTCGGCGGAAAAACTGTTTTTT; CDR3: CAINPTGSAEKLFF
size: once; V: TRBV29-1; J: TRBJ1-5; D: NA; DNA: TGCAGCGTTGCGGGGGTCGGGGGCAATCAGCCCCAGCATTTT; CDR3: CSVAGVGGNQPQHF
size: few; V: TRBV29-1; J: TRBJ2-1; D: NA; DNA: TGCAGCGTTGTCTACAGGAGCAATGAGCAGTTCTTC; CDR3: CSVVYRSNEQFF
size: NA; V: TRBV5-5; J: TRBJ1-5; D: NA; DNA: TGTGCCAGCAGCCAGTACAATCAGCCCCAGCATTTT; CDR3: CASSQYNQPQHF
size: NA; V: TRBV15; J: TRBJ1-4; D: NA; DNA: TGTGCCACCAGGTCACAGGGCGGAAATGAAAAACTGTTTTTT; CDR3: CATRSQGGNEKLFF
size: NA; V: TRBV30; J: TRBJ1-6; D: TRBD1; DNA: TGTGCCTGGGGGGACAGGGCAAATTCACCCCTCCACTTT; CDR3: CAWGDRANSPLHF
size: NA; V: TRBV6-1; J: TRBJ2-1; D: TRBD1; DNA: TGTGCCAGCAGTGAATGGCAGGGGGCAACCAATGAGCAGTTCTTC; CDR3: CASSEWQGATNEQFF
size: NA; V: TRBV5-4; J: TRBJ1-2; D: NA; DNA: TGTGCCAGCAGCTTGGAAAATAGGGGCTATGGCTACACCTTC; CDR3: CASSLENRGYGYTF
size: NA; V: TRBV5-1; J: TRBJ2-7; D: NA; DNA: TGCGCCAGCAGCCCCGGTGGCGGGTCCTACGAGCAGTACTTC; CDR3: CASSPGGGSYEQYF
size: NA; V: TRBV6-1; J: TRBJ1-2; D: NA; DNA: TGTGCCAGCAGTGAGACACGGTCCTATGGCTACACCTTC; CDR3: CASSETRSYGYTF
size: NA; V: TRBV5-1; J: TRBJ2-7; D: TRBD1; DNA: TGCGCCAGCAGACCCGGGACAGGTCCCTACGAGCAGTACTTC; CDR3: CASRPGTGPYEQYF
size: NA; V: TRBV3-1/TRBV3-2; J: TRBJ2-7; D: NA; DNA: TGTGCCAGCAGCCAACGGGAGTACGAGCAGTACTTC; CDR3: CASSQREYEQYF
size: NA; V: TRBV5-1; J: TRBJ2-3; D: TRBD2; DNA: TGCGCCAGCAGCTTGACGGGGGGGCGTGCAGATACGCAGTATTTT; CDR3: CASSLTGGRADTQYF
size: NA; V: TRBV11-2; J: TRBJ2-5; D: TRBD2; DNA: TGTGCCAGCAGCTTAGAGGGAGCGGGGGGCCCTCGGCAGTACTTC; CDR3: CASSLEGAGGPRQYF
size: NA; V: TRBV9; J: TRBJ2-5; D: TRBD1; DNA: TGTGCCAGCAGCGTAGGAGGGACAGGGCCAGAGACCCAGTACTTC; CDR3: CASSVGGTGPETQYF
size: NA; V: TRBV29-1; J: TRBJ1-5; D: TRBD1; DNA: TGCAGCGTTGCTGTGGAGGACAGGGGTCAGCCCCAGCATTTT; CDR3: CSVAVEDRGQPQHF
size: once; V: TRBV15; J: TRBJ1-1; D: TRBD1; DNA: TGTGCCACCAGCAGAGACAGGGGGGAGTCGAACACTGAAGCTTTCTTT; CDR3: CATSRDRGESNTEAFF
size: NA; V: TRBV6-5; J: TRBJ1-5; D: NA; DNA: TGTGCCAGCAGTTACCCCCGGCAGGGGCATCAGCCCCAGCATTTT; CDR3: CASSYPRQGHQPQHF
size: NA; V: TRBV29-1; J: TRBJ1-2; D: TRBD1; DNA: TGCAGCGCCGAACCCCCCGGGACAGGGGGATATGGCTACACCTTC; CDR3: CSAEPPGTGGYGYTF
size: NA; V: TRBV7-3; J: TRBJ2-1; D: TRBD2; DNA: TGTGCCAGCAGCTCGGTGCTAGCGGGGGGAAATGAGCAGTTCTTC; CDR3: CASSSVLAGGNEQFF
size: NA; V: TRBV18; J: TRBJ1-2; D: TRBD1; DNA: TGTGCCAGCTCACCGTACCGGGACAGCGGGCTTTTCACCTTC; CDR3: CASSPYRDSGLFTF
size: NA; V: TRBV11-3; J: TRBJ2-7; D: TRBD1; DNA: TGTGCCAGCAGCTTAGGGGACAGGGGAGGTGCCGAGCAGTACTTC; CDR3: CASSLGDRGGAEQYF
size: once; V: TRBV5-1; J: TRBJ2-2; D: TRBD2; DNA: TGCGCCAGCAGCTTGAATAGCGGGGCTAACACCGGGGAGCTGTTTTTT; CDR3: CASSLNSGANTGELFF
size: once; V: TRBV18; J: TRBJ1-2; D: TRBD1; DNA: TGTGCCAGCTCAGAAGCCACCGGGACAGGTTTGAACTATGGCTACACCTTC; CDR3: CASSEATGTGLNYGYTF
size: NA; V: TRBV5-1; J: TRBJ1-2; D: NA; DNA: TGCGCCAGCAGTCTGGAGGGAACAGCTGGATATGGCTACACCTTC; CDR3: CASSLEGTAGYGYTF
size: NA; V: TRBV19; J: TRBJ1-3; D: TRBD1; DNA: TGTGCCAGTAGCCTCGTCCAGGGGGCCTCTGGAAACACCATATATTTT; CDR3: CASSLVQGASGNTIYF
size: NA; V: TRBV7-3; J: TRBJ2-3; D: NA; DNA: TGTGCCAGCAGCTCTAGGGGGGATAGCGGGGATACGCAGTATTTT; CDR3: CASSSRGDSGDTQYF
size: NA; V: TRBV6-1; J: TRBJ1-2; D: NA; DNA: TGTGCCAGCAGTGACGGAGGGGAGTCCCATGGCTACACCTTC; CDR3: CASSDGGESHGYTF
size: NA; V: TRBV6-5; J: TRBJ1-5; D: NA; DNA: TGTGCCACCTGGGAGGGGCTAGAGGTTCAGCCCCAGCATTTT; CDR3: CATWEGLEVQPQHF